This section outlines one T cell receptor beta chain sequence together with its context. Its antigen is still unknown. CDR1 is LNHDA, CDR2 SQIVND, per germline (reference sequence). The CDR3 has 16 residues. V shed 5 bases and J 6 bases; nucleotides not matched to a gene: 13. The data originate from a study of OX40 agonist ivuxolimab in advanced cancers. People who had autoimmune disease history or systemic immunosuppression were excluded. The assay was immunoSEQ multiplex PCR, and TCRdb's table has in-frame clones only and misses some. The sample carries more than 45,000 clones, about nine tenths recorded once. Study-level results: On average, a greater number of expanded clones characterised CD8+ T cells relative to CD4+.

The sample consisted of CD4+ or CD8+ T cells sorted from blood, taken in a trial of the OX40 agonist ivuxolimab. The rearrangement uses TRBV19 and TRBJ2-1; 7 bases map to TRBD2. The receptor was derived from an adult with an advanced solid tumor such as melanoma, head and neck, liver or kidney cancer. The CDR3 bases are TGTGCCAGTAGTGTTTCGGGGGGAGCAACGGTCAATGAGCAGTTCTTC. It translates to CASSVSGGATVNEQFF.